This T cell receptor beta chain was identified in a study of T-cell reconstitution after alpha-beta-depleted transplantation in children. Unique molecular identifiers were incorporated when the TCRbeta library was constructed. TCRdb reprocessed the PCR reads with MiXCR, giving one entry per CDR3 protein. The sample has about 610,000 distinct CDR3 sequences; about 10% are singletons. The table lists this clonotype with many counts. CDR1 and CDR2 from the germline V gene are MDHEN and SYDVKM. J lost 6 bases, V lost 5 bases, and 11 bases had no gene match. The CDR3 sequence is 17 residues long. The chain is built from TRBV28 and TRBJ2-1, with 12 positions matching TRBD2. This clonotype originated in a human donor who donated a stem cell graft to a child with acute myeloid leukemia. The sample here was PBMCs from the stem cell graft donor, taken from the stem cell graft. CDR3 nucleotides: TGTGCCAGCAGTCCCCCCCGACTAGCGGGAGTTAGCAATGAGCAGTTCTTC. Translated: CASSPPRLAGVSNEQFF.